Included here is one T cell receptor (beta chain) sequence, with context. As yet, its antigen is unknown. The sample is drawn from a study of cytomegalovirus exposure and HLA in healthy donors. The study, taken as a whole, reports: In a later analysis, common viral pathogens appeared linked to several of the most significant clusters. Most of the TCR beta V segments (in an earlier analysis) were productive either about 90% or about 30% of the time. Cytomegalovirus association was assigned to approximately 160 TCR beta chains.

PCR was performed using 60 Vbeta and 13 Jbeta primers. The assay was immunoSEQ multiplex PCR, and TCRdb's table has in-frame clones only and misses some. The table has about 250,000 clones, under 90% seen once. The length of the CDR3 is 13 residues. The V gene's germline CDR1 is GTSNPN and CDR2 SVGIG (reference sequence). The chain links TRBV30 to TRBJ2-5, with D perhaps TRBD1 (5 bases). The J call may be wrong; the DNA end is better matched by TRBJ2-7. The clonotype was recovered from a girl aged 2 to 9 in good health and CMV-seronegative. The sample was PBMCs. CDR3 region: CAWTGFKAYEQYF. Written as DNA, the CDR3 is TGTGCCTGGACAGGGTTTAAAGCCTACGAGCAGTACTTC.